One sample yielded the 12 T cell receptor beta chains listed below, sequenced in a study of T-cell reconstitution after alpha-beta-depleted transplantation in children. The TCRbeta library incorporated unique molecular identifiers. TCRdb reanalysed the PCR reads using MiXCR and keeps one entry per CDR3 protein. The sample consists of around 700,000 distinct CDR3 sequences, approximately 14% of them appearing once. The sample here was PBMCs, taken before TCRalphabeta/CD19-depleted stem cell transplant. The origin of the receptors is a girl under 10 years old with congenital amegakaryocytic thrombocytopenia, due to receive a stem cell transplant.

This clonotype was recorded a few times. The chain carries TRBV11-2 and TRBJ2-3; D is perhaps TRBD2 (5 bases). Trimming stripped 5 bases from V and 11 bases from J, with 8 bases between. Germline CDR1 reads SGHAT; CDR2 reads FQNNGV. CDR3 length: 10 residues. The CDR3 DNA follows: TGTGCCAGCAGCCGGGGTAGGCAGTATTTT. Protein: CASSRGRQYF.

This chain connects TRBV12-3 or TRBV12-4 to TRBJ2-1, with D possibly matching TRBD2 (7 bases). Trimming shortened V by 6 bases and J by 7 bases, and 25 bases separated the two germline ends. The CDR3 is 17 residues long. CDR3 in DNA: TGTGCCAGCAGGTCCTCGAACCGAGGGGGGGGTACAAATGAGCAGTTCTTC. The encoded protein is CASRSSNRGGGTNEQFF.

This clonotype was observed at least ten times. This chain joins TRBV29-1 and TRBJ1-1; perhaps TRBD1 as D (5 bases). Per germline, CDR1 SQVTM and CDR2 ANQGSEA. The CDR3 is 11 amino acids. Trimming took off 8 bases at V and 10 bases at J, with 17 bases between the two ends. The CDR3 protein is CSIQGDSGAFF. As DNA, the CDR3 is TGCAGCATTCAAGGAGACAGCGGAGCTTTCTTT.

This clonotype has only a few counts. This chain joins TRBV5-1 and TRBJ1-2; 8 positions match TRBD1. Germline loops: CDR1 SGHRS, CDR2 YFSETQ. V was pared by 0 bases and J by 6 bases, with 7 bases of the junction left unmatched. The CDR3 extends over 15 amino acids. The CDR3 protein is CASSLAGQGGDGYTF. The CDR3 DNA reads as TGCGCCAGCAGCTTGGCCGGACAGGGAGGAGATGGCTACACCTTC.

This clonotype was counted many times. This chain links TRBV29-1 with TRBJ2-3; possibly TRBD1 or TRBD2 for D (5 bases each). CDR3 length: 12 amino acids. The V and J ends lost 6 bases and 4 bases respectively, with 11 bases between them. Germline V lookup: CDR1 SQVTM, CDR2 ANQGSEA. The CDR3 sequence is CSVGRDADTQYF. CDR3 DNA: TGCAGCGTCGGCCGGGACGCAGATACGCAGTATTTT.

This clonotype was observed many times. The chain joins TRBV7-6 to TRBJ1-5, with 8 bases that match TRBD1. There are 19 residues in the CDR3. The germline CDR1 and CDR2 sequences are SGHVS and FNYEAQ. J was trimmed by 2 bases and V by 4 bases; bases with no gene match: 16. CDR3 in amino acids: CASSSPHSEDRVGNQPQHF. CDR3 sequence (DNA): TGTGCCAGCAGCTCCCCCCATTCGGAGGACAGGGTCGGCAATCAGCCCCAGCATTTT. Based on the CDR3 plus reference TRBV7-6 and TRBJ1-5, the full variable domain is GAGVSQSPRYKVTKRGQDVALRCDPISGHVSLYWYRQALGQGPEFLTYFNYEAQQDKSGLPNDRFSAERPEGSISTLTIQRTEQRDSAMYRCASSSPHSEDRVGNQPQHFGDGTRLSIL.

This clonotype was recorded at least ten times. V is TRBV5-1 and J is TRBJ2-3; TRBD2 aligns across 8 bases. The V gene's germline CDR1 is SGHRS and CDR2 YFSETQ. This CDR3 has 14 residues. Trimming cost V 3 bases and J 0 bases; bases outside gene matches: 0. CDR3 residues: CASSSGGSTDTQYF. CDR3 nucleotides: TGCGCCAGCAGCTCGGGAGGGAGCACAGATACGCAGTATTTT.

This clonotype was counted many times. This rearrangement joins TRBV5-1 to TRBJ2-7; D is perhaps TRBD1 (6 bases). CDR1 is SGHRS, CDR2 YFSETQ, per germline. Trimming left V 4 bases short and J 3 bases short, with 14 bases between. CDR3 length equals 14 residues. CDR3: CASSGPSGVYEQYF. In DNA, the CDR3 is TGCGCCAGCAGCGGCCCCTCAGGGGTCTACGAGCAGTACTTC.

The V call is TRBV20-1, the J call TRBJ1-2; TRBD1 is a possible D gene (6 bases). From germline, CDR1 is DFQATT and CDR2 SNEGSKA (reference sequence). Between the trimmed V and J ends, which lost 3 bases and 8 bases, there was a span of 19 bases. The CDR3 has 14 residues. CDR3 region: CSARGGALSPGYTF. The CDR3 region has the DNA TGCAGTGCTAGGGGGGGGGCGCTTAGTCCAGGCTACACCTTC.

Turning to this clonotype: This may be a read error, as it is one base from a much larger clone. This rearrangement joins TRBV5-1 to TRBJ2-7, with D tentatively TRBD1 or TRBD2 (5 bases each). V shed 0 bases and J shed 3 bases, with 10 bases lying between them. The germline CDR1 and CDR2 sequences are SGHRS and YFSETQ. The CDR3 runs 14 residues. CDR3 sequence (DNA): TGCGCCAGCAGCTTGGGTCGGGGCTTCTACGAGCAGTACTTC. Translated: CASSLGRGFYEQYF.

In its sample, this clonotype was seen a few times. The chain has TRBV5-1 and TRBJ2-3; D gene ambiguous. The CDR3 consists of 13 residues. The V and J ends lost 3 bases and 6 bases respectively, with 11 bases between them. Germline V CDR1 and CDR2: SGHRS, YFSETQ. The CDR3 nucleotides read TGCGCCAGCAGCTCCCGGGCCCTGGATACGCAGTATTTT. This encodes CASSSRALDTQYF.

The genes are TRBV10-3 and TRBJ2-5, with D uncertain. CDR3 length: 15 amino acids. Deletions cut 8 bases from V and 2 bases from J, with 18 bases between. CDR1 and CDR2 (germline): ENHRY, SYGVKD. The CDR3: CAISAHNKQQETQYF. The CDR3 bases are TGTGCCATCTCTGCACATAACAAACAACAAGAGACCCAGTACTTC.